These 15 T cell receptor beta chains share one sample of origin, sequenced in a study of CD8+CD57+ T cells in acquired aplastic anemia. TCR beta VDJ and CDR3 profiles were obtained from a genomic DNA template. TCRdb used MiXCR to reprocess the reads, holding one entry per CDR3 protein. The sample has 250,000 to 350,000 distinct CDR3 sequences, 56% seen once; the top ten hold approximately 8.2%. The specimen was sorted CD4+, CD8+, or CD8+CD57+ T cells (not recorded which) from PBMCs. Every receptor here comes from a human donor with severe aplastic anemia or a healthy control (not recorded which).

This chain uses TRBV20-1 with TRBJ1-2; no clear D gene. The CDR3 sequence is 8 residues long. With 7 bases removed from V and 7 bases from J, the gap between germline ends came to 4 bases. The germline V gene has CDR1 DFQATT and CDR2 SNEGSKA (reference sequence). CDR3 DNA: TGCAGTGTCCCTGGCTACACCTTC. Translating gives CSVPGYTF.

CDR3 bases: TGCGCCAGCAGCCAGAGATGGAATGAGCAGTTCTTC. It encodes CASSQRWNEQFF. This chain uses TRBV5-1 with TRBJ2-1; no clear D gene. V was clipped by 4 bases and J by 7 bases, with 9 bases between them. The CDR3 extends over 12 amino acids. CDR1 and CDR2 from the germline V gene are SGHRS and YFSETQ.

V is TRBV27 and J is TRBJ2-3; perhaps D is TRBD1 or TRBD2 (5 bases each). In germline, CDR1 is MNHEY, CDR2 SMNVEV (reference sequence). The CDR3 runs 17 residues. V was pared by 2 bases and J by 3 bases, with 18 bases between. The CDR3 sequence is CASSLRGPTGGTDTQYF. As DNA, the CDR3 is TGTGCCAGCAGTTTACGGGGCCCCACAGGAGGAACAGATACGCAGTATTTT.

The V call is TRBV25-1, the J call TRBJ2-1, with 9 bases that match TRBD2. Per germline, CDR1 MGHDK and CDR2 SYGVNS. Trimming took 4 bases from V and 2 from J; bases not matched to a gene: 9. The CDR3 has 17 amino acids. The CDR3 loop reads CASSARPLAGTYNEQFF. CDR3 in DNA: TGTGCCAGCAGTGCTAGACCTCTAGCGGGGACCTACAATGAGCAGTTCTTC.

V gene TRBV20-1 combines with J gene TRBJ1-1; D gene uncertain. The CDR3 loop spans 13 amino acids. Germline values: CDR1 DFQATT, CDR2 SNEGSKA (reference sequence). Between the trimmed V and J ends, which lost 3 bases and 7 bases, there was a span of 15 bases. The CDR3 here is CSARLRERDEAFF. CDR3 bases: TGCAGTGCTAGGTTGAGGGAGCGGGATGAAGCTTTCTTT.

The chain joins TRBV19 to TRBJ2-3, with 8 nucleotides matching TRBD2. The CDR3 is 13 amino acids. With V trimmed by 10 bases and J by 2 bases, 5 bases remained unmatched. Germline V lookup: CDR1 LNHDA, CDR2 SQIVND (reference sequence). This CDR3 reads CATSGPHTDTQYF. CDR3 coding DNA: TGTGCCACTAGCGGGCCGCACACAGATACGCAGTATTTT.

The V call is TRBV5-1, the J call TRBJ2-3; possibly TRBD1 for D (5 bases). In germline, CDR1 is SGHRS, CDR2 YFSETQ. The ends were cut back, 0 bases at V and 6 bases at J, with 8 bases in the middle. This CDR3 has 13 residues. For the CDR3, the DNA is TGCGCCAGCAGCTTGGGGGCAGGGGATACGCAGTATTTT. Its protein is CASSLGAGDTQYF.

CDR3 sequence: CASSSRLAGGYYEQYF. CDR3 nucleotide sequence: TGTGCCAGTAGCAGTCGCCTGGCAGGGGGATACTACGAGCAGTACTTC. The chain joins TRBV19 to TRBJ2-7; 7 bases agree with TRBD1. Trimming removed 6 bases from V and 3 bases from J; junction bases left unmatched: 14. This CDR3 has 16 residues. The V gene's germline CDR1 is LNHDA and CDR2 SQIVND (reference sequence).

Worth noting for this clonotype: The junction does not match germline at one end; this may be a read error. The V and J genes are TRBV6-5 and TRBJ2-2; the D call may be TRBD1 or TRBD2 (5 bases each). Germline V gene data show CDR1 as MNHEY and CDR2 as SVGAGI. The CDR3 is 15 residues long. The CDR3 nucleotides read TGTGCCAGCAGCACGATGGCCGGGACCACCGGGGAGCTGTCTTTT. Translated: CASSTMAGTTGELSF.

This clonotype has a single count. V usage is TRBV20-1 and J usage is TRBJ1-1, with TRBD1 as a possible D gene (6 bases). This CDR3 has 14 amino acids. V was shortened by 6 bases and J by 0 bases, with 14 bases between the two germline ends. Germline CDR1 is DFQATT and CDR2 is SNEGSKA (reference sequence). CDR3 DNA: TGCAGTGCGGATCCCGGACAGCTGAACACTGAAGCTTTCTTT. This sequence encodes CSADPGQLNTEAFF.

The chain couples TRBV27 to TRBJ2-5, with D possibly matching TRBD2 (6 bases). The CDR3 covers 18 residues. V shed 2 bases and J shed 1 base, with 20 bases lying between them. CDR1 is MNHEY and CDR2 is SMNVEV in the germline V gene (reference sequence). CDR3 sequence reads: CASSLGNGYRGLQETQYF. CDR3 nucleotide sequence: TGTGCCAGCAGTTTAGGTAATGGATATCGGGGACTCCAAGAGACCCAGTACTTC.

In its sample, this clonotype was seen a few times. This sequence joins TRBV28 and TRBJ2-7, with D unresolved. Germline assignment: CDR1 MDHEN and CDR2 SYDVKM. The V gene lost 4 bases and the J gene lost 6 bases, with 22 bases spanning the gap. CDR3 size: 16 residues. CDR3 nucleotides: TGTGCCAGCAGTTCCTTCCTGGCCTTCGGACCTTCCGAGCAGTACTTC. Translation gives CASSSFLAFGPSEQYF.

The chain recombines TRBV2 with TRBJ1-2, with D possibly matching TRBD1 (6 bases). The CDR3 spans 12 residues. Germline V lookup: CDR1 SNHLY, CDR2 FYNNEI. V lost 8 bases and J 6 bases, leaving 13 bases between the germline ends. The CDR3 spells CASFTGFNGYTF. The CDR3 DNA follows: TGTGCCAGCTTCACAGGGTTCAATGGCTACACCTTC.

The chain carries TRBV12-3 or TRBV12-4 and TRBJ2-7, with D maybe TRBD1 (5 bases). The CDR3 runs to 14 residues. Deletions cut 7 bases from V and 5 bases from J, with 18 bases between. In DNA, the CDR3 is TGTGCCAGCAACCTTGGACAAAAGGGCCACGAGCAGTACTTC. Translated: CASNLGQKGHEQYF.

This clonotype was counted ten times or more. This rearrangement joins TRBV4-1 to TRBJ1-5; 8 bases map to TRBD1. V shed 0 bases, J shed 1 base, and the junction held 8 bases outside the gene matches. The CDR3 loop spans 18 amino acids. Germline loops: CDR1 MGHRA, CDR2 YSYEKL. The CDR3 loop reads CASSQDGPGGGSNQPQHF. The CDR3 nucleotides read TGCGCCAGCAGCCAAGATGGTCCAGGGGGCGGAAGCAATCAGCCCCAGCATTTT.